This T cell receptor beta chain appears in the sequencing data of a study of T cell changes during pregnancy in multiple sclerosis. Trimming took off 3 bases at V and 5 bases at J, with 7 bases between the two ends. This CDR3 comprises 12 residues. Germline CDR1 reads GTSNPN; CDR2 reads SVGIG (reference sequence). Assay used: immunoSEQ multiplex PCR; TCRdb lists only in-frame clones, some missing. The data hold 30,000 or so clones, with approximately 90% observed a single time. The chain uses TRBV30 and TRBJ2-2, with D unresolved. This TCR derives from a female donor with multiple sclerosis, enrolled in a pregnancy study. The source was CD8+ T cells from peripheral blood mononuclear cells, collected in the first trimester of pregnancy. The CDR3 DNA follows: TGTGCCTGGAGCTACGAAACCGGGGAGCTGTTTTTT. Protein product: CAWSYETGELFF. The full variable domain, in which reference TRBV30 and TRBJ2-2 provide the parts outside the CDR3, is SQTIHQWPATLVQPVGSPLSLECTVEGTSNPNLYWYRQAAGRGLQLLFYSVGIGQISSEVPQNLSASRPQDRQFILSSKKLLLSDSGFYLCAWSYETGELFFGEGSRLTVL.